These 12 T cell receptor beta chains share one sample of origin, sequenced in a study of T cells after yellow fever vaccination (dated by TCRdb to between 2019 and 2020). This specimen's treatment or condition label, interpreted: live attenuated yellow fever vaccine strain. The library was generated by 5' RACE. Instrument on record: Illumina NovaSeq 6000. TCRdb's own reprocessing of the public reads used fastp at Q25 and MiXCR and kept productive beta chains. Each CDR3 protein appears once, grouped with its most common genes and DNA. The sample includes more than 50,000 distinct CDR3 sequences, with 5% to 6.5% observed a single time. The ten largest clonotypes hold roughly 30% of the sample. The source material was PBMCs, either bulk or a sorted T-cell subset (CD4+, CD8+, memory, or dextramer-sorted; not recorded which), sampled on the day of the yellow fever booster vaccination. The receptors shown here come from a man aged 18 to 35 who received the YFV17D yellow fever vaccine.

The chain employs TRBV5-5 and TRBJ1-1, with D unclear. In germline, CDR1 is SGHKS, CDR2 YYEKEE (reference sequence). Trimming stripped 0 bases from V and 1 base from J, with 10 bases between. The CDR3 totals 15 residues. CDR3: CASSLVTAGNTEAFF. The DNA of the CDR3 is TGTGCCAGCAGCTTGGTAACGGCAGGGAACACTGAAGCTTTCTTT.

Concerning this clonotype itself: A much larger clone lies a single base off, so this may be a read error. V and J are TRBV10-1 and TRBJ1-1, with D hard to call. Germline V lookup: CDR1 WNHNN, CDR2 SYGVQD (reference sequence). The CDR3 is 13 residues long. The DNA of the CDR3 is TGCGCCAGCAGTGAATTGTGGAACACTGATGCTTTCTTT. It yields the protein CASSELWNTDAFF.

The chain couples TRBV24-1 to TRBJ2-2, with D possibly being TRBD1 (5 bases). Germline V gene data show CDR1 as KGHDR and CDR2 as SFDVKD. The length of the CDR3 is 17 residues. V dropped 3 bases and J dropped 0 bases, with 13 bases sitting between them. The CDR3 DNA follows: TGTGCCACCAGTGATAACGTAGGGGTGACGAACACCGGGGAGCTGTTTTTT. This sequence encodes CATSDNVGVTNTGELFF.

The chain links TRBV6-2 or TRBV6-3 to TRBJ2-2; D remains ambiguous. Germline CDR1 reads MNHEY; CDR2 reads SVGEGT. The CDR3 totals 14 residues. V was trimmed by 6 bases and J by 5 bases, leaving 13 bases between them. The CDR3 DNA is TGTGCCAGCAGCCCAGAAGGGTATACCGGGGAGCTGTTTTTT. It codes for CASSPEGYTGELFF.

This clonotype was seen repeatedly, ten times or more. This sequence joins TRBV6-4 and TRBJ1-6, with no clear D. CDR3 length: 13 residues. Germline lookup yields CDR1 MRHNA and CDR2 SNTAGT. Trimming shortened V by 5 bases and J by 11 bases, and 13 bases separated the two germline ends. As DNA, the CDR3 is TGTGCCAGCAGTCCTTCCAAGTGGGCACCCCTCCACTTT. Its protein product is CASSPSKWAPLHF.

The chain recombines TRBV20-1 with TRBJ2-3; TRBD2 is a possible D gene (7 bases). V lost 3 bases and J lost 3, with 16 bases in between. The CDR3 sequence is 15 residues long. Germline loops: CDR1 DFQATT, CDR2 SNEGSKA (reference sequence). CDR3 nucleotides: TGCAGTGCTAGTAGGGGGGGAGGGGAAACAGATACGCAGTATTTT. Amino acids: CSASRGGGETDTQYF.

The V call is TRBV12-3 or TRBV12-4, the J call TRBJ2-7, with D perhaps TRBD1 (5 bases). This CDR3 comprises 12 residues. V was trimmed by 9 bases and J by 2 bases, leaving 11 bases between them. The CDR3 bases are TGTGCCAGTTGTTGGACACCCTACGAGCAGTACTTC. Protein: CASCWTPYEQYF.

The chain recombines TRBV5-6 with TRBJ2-1; no clear D. Trimming removed 4 bases from V and 2 bases from J, with 7 bases in between. Germline loops: CDR1 SGHDT, CDR2 YYEEEE. CDR3 length equals 13 residues. The DNA of the CDR3 is TGTGCCAGCAGCGTTGGGACCTACAATGAGCAGTTCTTC. Protein: CASSVGTYNEQFF.

The CDR3 region is CSVEVVNTGELFF. DNA for the CDR3: TGCAGCGTTGAAGTAGTGAACACCGGGGAGCTGTTTTTT. This sequence joins TRBV29-1 and TRBJ2-2; D gene uncertain. Germline CDR1 is SQVTM and CDR2 is ANQGSEA. The germline V and J ends were trimmed by 1 base and 1 base, with 4 bases remaining between them. CDR3 length equals 13 residues.

The chain employs TRBV5-1 and TRBJ1-2; 8 nucleotides line up with TRBD1. With V trimmed by 4 bases and J by 7 bases, 3 bases remained unmatched. Per the germline V gene, CDR1 is SGHRS and CDR2 is YFSETQ. The CDR3 has 12 amino acids. The CDR3 is CASSPDRGGYTF. The CDR3, as DNA: TGCGCCAGCAGCCCAGACAGGGGTGGCTACACCTTC.

Ten or more counts support this clonotype. The chain uses TRBV7-6 and TRBJ2-7; 9 nucleotides align to TRBD1. The CDR3 is made up of 13 amino acids. V lost 1 base, J lost 9 bases, and 4 bases stayed unmatched. Germline V gene data show CDR1 as SGHVS and CDR2 as FNYEAQ. For the CDR3, the DNA is TGTGCCAGCAGCTTAGGACAGGGGGGCTTGCAGTACGTC. Protein: CASSLGQGGLQYV.

V gene TRBV4-3 combines with J gene TRBJ2-3; 10 bases map to TRBD1. V dropped 0 bases and J dropped 2; count of bases not matched to a gene: 2. From germline, CDR1 is LGHNA and CDR2 YSLEER. The CDR3 spans 16 residues. DNA for the CDR3: TGCGCCAGCAGCCAAGATGGACAGGGGGTCACAGATACGCAGTATTTT. Translated, it gives CASSQDGQGVTDTQYF.